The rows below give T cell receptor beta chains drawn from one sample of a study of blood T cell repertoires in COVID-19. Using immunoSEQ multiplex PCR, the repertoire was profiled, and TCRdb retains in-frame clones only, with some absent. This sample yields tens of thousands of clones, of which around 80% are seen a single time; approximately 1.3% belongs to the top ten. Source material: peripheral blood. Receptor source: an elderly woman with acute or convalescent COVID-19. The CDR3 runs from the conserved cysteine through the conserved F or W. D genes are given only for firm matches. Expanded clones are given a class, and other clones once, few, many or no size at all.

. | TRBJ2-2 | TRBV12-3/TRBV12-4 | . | TGTGCCAGCAGACAAATTTCCACCGGGGAGCTGTTTTTT | CASRQISTGELFF
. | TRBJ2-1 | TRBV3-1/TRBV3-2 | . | TGTGCCAGCAGCCTGAGACTAGACAATGAGCAGTTCTTC | CASSLRLDNEQFF
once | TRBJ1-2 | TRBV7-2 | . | TGTGCCAGCAGCTCGCCCCCAACATATGGCTACACCTTC | CASSSPPTYGYTF
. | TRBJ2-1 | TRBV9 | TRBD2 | TGTGCCAGCTCTCAGACTAGCGGGGGGCCGAGCTCCTACAATGAGCAGTTCTTC | CASSQTSGGPSSYNEQFF
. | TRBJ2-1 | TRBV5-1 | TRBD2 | TGCGCCAGCAGCTACGTAGCGGGAGGGCCGGAGAATGAGCAGTTCTTC | CASSYVAGGPENEQFF
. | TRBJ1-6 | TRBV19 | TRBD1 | TGTGCCAGTAGTCTCCGGGACAGGGGCCCCCTCCACTTT | CASSLRDRGPLHF
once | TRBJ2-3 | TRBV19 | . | TGTGCCAGTAGTATCCCGCGGGGGCATGGGGATACGCAGTATTTT | CASSIPRGHGDTQYF
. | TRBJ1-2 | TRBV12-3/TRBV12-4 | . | TGTGCCAGCAGTTTAGACAGGAACTATGGCTACACCTTC | CASSLDRNYGYTF
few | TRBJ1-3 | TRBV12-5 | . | TGTGCTACTGCTCAGGAGGAGGGCGGAAACACCATATATTTT | CATAQEEGGNTIYF
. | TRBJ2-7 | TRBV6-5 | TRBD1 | TGTGCCAGCAGGGACGCCGGGACAGGAGTCTACGAGCAGTACTTC | CASRDAGTGVYEQYF
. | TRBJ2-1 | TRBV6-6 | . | TGTGCCAGCAGTCCGTCTTACAATGAGCAGTTCTTC | CASSPSYNEQFF
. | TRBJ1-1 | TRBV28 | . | TGTGCCAGCAGTTTAAGGGGTTTTGTCACTGAAGCTTTCTTT | CASSLRGFVTEAFF
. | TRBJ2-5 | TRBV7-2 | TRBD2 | TGTGCCAGCACGACCCATTTCACCGGGACTAGCGGGAGTATGGAGACCCAGTACTTC | CASTTHFTGTSGSMETQYF
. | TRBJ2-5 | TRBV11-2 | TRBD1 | TGTGCCAGCAGCTTCCCCCCGGGACAGGGTGTCGGGGAGACCCAGTACTTC | CASSFPPGQGVGETQYF
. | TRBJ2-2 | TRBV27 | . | TGTGCCAGCAGTTTAGGTTACGGCACCGGGGAGCTGTTTTTT | CASSLGYGTGELFF
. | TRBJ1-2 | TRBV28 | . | TGTGCCAGCACCCGAGGGACATTCGGGAGCTACACCTTC | CASTRGTFGSYTF
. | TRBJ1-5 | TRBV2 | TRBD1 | TGTGCCAGCAGCCCAACAGGGGGCCAGGGACAGCCCCAGCATTTT | CASSPTGGQGQPQHF